This record covers a single TCR beta chain. The record originates from a study of blood T cell repertoires in COVID-19. Study-wide context: Whether acute or convalescent, the COVID-19 samples came from the United States, Italy and Spain. Sample material is recorded as cDNA or gDNA derived from T cells, B-cell-depleted T cells, or PBMCs.

Original methodology: Amplification of reference gene primers provided the estimated nucleated cell counts. Some clones are missing from TCRdb's copy, which holds only in-frame ones; the method was immunoSEQ multiplex PCR. V, J and clone size derive from that table, while D and trimming were established from the DNA sequence. The sample lists some 300,000 clones; around 87% were seen once. Germline V lookup: CDR1 MDHEN, CDR2 SYDVKM. V lost 4 bases, J lost 4 bases, and 4 bases lay in between. The CDR3 sequence is 12 residues long. The sample taken for sequencing was peripheral blood. The J gene is TRBJ2-2, the V gene TRBV28; D not certain. The TCR comes from a man between 65 and 85 years old with acute or convalescent COVID-19. The CDR3 loop reads CASSSRTGELFF. Here the CDR3 DNA reads TGTGCCAGCAGTTCCCGCACCGGGGAGCTGTTTTTT.